These 5 T cell receptor beta chains were all obtained from the same sample, sequenced in a study of blood T cell repertoires in COVID-19. Here immunoSEQ multiplex PCR was the method, and the copy in TCRdb shows in-frame clones only, minus some. The data hold over 90,000 clones, with around nine tenths observed a single time. The sequenced material came from peripheral blood. These receptors all come from a human donor in a cohort sampled during active COVID-19.

This chain joins TRBV28 and TRBJ2-1, with 10 nucleotides matching TRBD2. The CDR3 runs to 16 residues. Germline V gene sequence: CDR1 MDHEN, CDR2 SYDVKM. V gave up 7 bases and J gave up 9 bases; unmatched junction bases: 15. CDR3 loop: CASTRPGGLASIEQFF. CDR3 nucleotide sequence: TGTGCCAGCACCCGCCCGGGGGGACTAGCGAGCATTGAGCAGTTCTTC.

The chain recombines TRBV7-8 with TRBJ2-6, with D possibly being TRBD1 (5 bases). The V gene lost 1 base and the J gene lost 0 bases, with 22 bases spanning the gap. The CDR3 extends over 21 amino acids. Germline-derived CDR1 and CDR2 are SGHVS and FQNEAQ. The CDR3 DNA sequence: TGTGCCAGCAGCTTAGAGTCTGGGCTTGGACAAGGGCGCTCTGGGGCCAACGTCCTGACTTTC. Translation gives CASSLESGLGQGRSGANVLTF.

The chain has TRBV11-3 and TRBJ2-6; D is perhaps TRBD2 (5 bases). Per the germline V gene, CDR1 is SGHNT and CDR2 is YENEEA. The CDR3 is 16 amino acids. Trimming shortened V by 5 bases and J by 0 bases, and 11 bases separated the two germline ends. CDR3 sequence: CASSGGRLSGANVLTF. The CDR3 DNA reads as TGTGCCAGCAGCGGAGGACGGCTCTCTGGGGCCAACGTCCTGACTTTC.

This clone occurred once. The V and J genes are TRBV5-1 and TRBJ1-4, with D perhaps TRBD1 (5 bases). The germline V and J ends were trimmed by 0 bases and 4 bases, with 10 bases remaining between them. Per germline, CDR1 SGHRS and CDR2 YFSETQ. The CDR3 contains 15 residues. The CDR3 sequence is CASSLAAQGNEKLFF. For the CDR3, the DNA is TGCGCCAGCAGCTTGGCGGCTCAGGGTAATGAAAAACTGTTTTTT.

The gene calls are TRBV6-6 and TRBJ2-5; 11 nucleotides agree with TRBD1. Germline-derived CDR1 and CDR2 are MNHNY and SVGAGI (reference sequence). Germline trimming cut 5 bases from V and 5 bases from J; bases unmatched to any gene: 13. CDR3 size: 17 residues. CDR3: CASSPGTGGYWRETQYF. CDR3 coding DNA: TGTGCCAGCAGTCCCGGGACAGGGGGATATTGGAGGGAGACCCAGTACTTC.